This TCR beta chain came from a study of TIL therapy for anti-PD-1-resistant metastatic lung cancer. Study details: Median tumor PD-L1 proportion score was under 6.5%. Findings of the study overall: The baseline peripheral repertoire was partially replaced by infused TIL clonotypes that later decayed.

Specified time point: pre-treatment sample, taken before nivolumab and TIL therapy. Stage 4 NSCLC adults joined between 2017 and 2020. As concerns this clone: Its specificity is unknown.

This was the immunoSEQ v3 assay. TCRdb's table, derived via immunoSEQ multiplex PCR, lists solely in-frame clones and lacks some. The sample consists of some 18,000 clones, about 83% of them appearing once. Germline V CDR1 and CDR2: MNHNY, SVGAGI (reference sequence). V gave up 4 bases and J gave up 2 bases, with 13 bases separating them. This CDR3 is 15 amino acids long. This chain uses TRBV6-6 with TRBJ2-3; D perhaps matches TRBD1 (5 bases). The sequence came from a person between 25 and 79 years old with non-small cell lung cancer. The sample here was blood, taken at baseline. CDR3 sequence (DNA): TGTGCCAGCAGTTTGACAGTCCCTTCCACAGATACGCAGTATTTT. The encoded protein is CASSLTVPSTDTQYF.